This T cell receptor (beta chain) was found in a study of CD8+CD57+ T cells in acquired aplastic anemia. The wider study: On average, sorted CD4+ and CD8+ cells gave about 3.1 ug of DNA.

The CDR3 spans 16 residues. Trimming stripped 6 bases from V and 2 bases from J, with 20 bases between. Germline lookup yields CDR1 DFQATT and CDR2 SNEGSKA (reference sequence). General study findings and limits: Sharing between patients and controls was observed for some 27 CD8+ CDR3 sequences. Significance was not reached for CD8+ Simpson's diversity between patients and controls.

Patients picked for sequencing had shown CD8+CD57+ cell expansion detected by flow cytometry. TCR beta VDJ and CDR3 profiling used genomic DNA as template. TCRdb reanalysed the reads using MiXCR and keeps one entry per CDR3 protein. The sample contains a few hundred thousand distinct CDR3 sequences, around 32% of which appear only once. With respect to this clonotype: The antigen is not known.

The TCR originated in a human donor with aplastic anemia. Sequencing used sorted CD4+, CD8+, or CD8+CD57+ T cells (not recorded which) from PBMCs. The V and J genes are TRBV20-1 and TRBJ2-1; tentatively, D is TRBD1 (5 bases). The CDR3 region is CSASSQGLVTYNEQFF. As DNA, the CDR3 is TGCAGTGCCAGCAGCCAGGGTCTAGTTACCTACAATGAGCAGTTCTTC.